The 24 T cell receptor beta chains below were found in one sample sequenced in a study of blood T cell repertoires in COVID-19. Libraries were prepared by immunoSEQ multiplex PCR; TCRdb keeps only in-frame clonotypes and omits some of them. The sample records fewer than 350,000 clones, 90% being singletons. The sample taken for sequencing was PBMCs or T cells enriched from blood (not recorded which). The receptors originated from a woman between 18 and 29 years old with acute COVID-19.

The chain uses TRBV27 and TRBJ2-5; maybe TRBD2 (6 bases). Germline V gives CDR1 MNHEY, CDR2 SMNVEV (reference sequence). This CDR3 contains 15 residues. The ends were cut back, 1 base at V and 4 bases at J, with 13 bases in the middle. The CDR3 loop reads CASSLYWGAGETQYF. The CDR3 bases are TGTGCCAGCAGTTTATACTGGGGAGCGGGAGAGACCCAGTACTTC.

The DNA for the CDR3 is TGCGCCAGCAGCTCCCCGGAGCGGGCGAGCGGCAAAAACATTCAGTACTTC. Amino acids: CASSSPERASGKNIQYF. The chain employs TRBV4-1 and TRBJ2-4; tentative D call: TRBD2 (6 bases). Germline V gene lookup returns CDR1 MGHRA and CDR2 YSYEKL. This CDR3 contains 17 residues. The V and J ends lost 5 bases and 3 bases respectively, with 20 bases between them.

The V gene is TRBV6-5, the J gene TRBJ2-7; the D gene is possibly TRBD1 (6 bases). The germline V gene has CDR1 MNHEY and CDR2 SVGAGI. The CDR3 consists of 13 residues. V was pared by 7 bases and J by 1 base, with 11 bases between. This CDR3 reads CASNGGDSYEQYF. The CDR3, as DNA: TGTGCCAGCAATGGGGGCGATTCCTACGAGCAGTACTTC.

V is TRBV28 and J is TRBJ2-1; the match to TRBD2 covers 9 bases. CDR3 length: 14 residues. Trimming at V came to 4 bases and at J to 4 bases, leaving 2 bases not matched to a gene. Germline CDR1 is MDHEN and CDR2 is SYDVKM. This CDR3 is CASSSSGDYNEQFF. CDR3 bases: TGTGCCAGCAGTTCTAGCGGGGATTACAATGAGCAGTTCTTC.

This clone was observed a single time. CDR3 DNA: TGTGCCATCAGTGATCCGATGGGACAGGGCTACGAGCAGTACTTC. Protein sequence: CAISDPMGQGYEQYF. The chain links TRBV10-3 to TRBJ2-7; TRBD1 matches 9 bases. The CDR3 has 15 amino acids. V lost 3 bases to trimming and J lost 3 bases; unmatched junction nucleotides: 6. The germline V gene has CDR1 ENHRY and CDR2 SYGVKD.

This clone appeared many times. J is TRBJ1-1 and V is TRBV4-2, with D possibly being TRBD1 (5 bases). Germline CDR1 and CDR2: LGHNA and YNFKEQ. V dropped 4 bases and J dropped 4 bases, with 13 bases sitting between them. The CDR3 totals 14 residues. CDR3 residues: CASSLEQVRTEAFF. The DNA for the CDR3 is TGTGCCAGCAGCCTCGAACAGGTCCGCACTGAAGCTTTCTTT.

The J gene is TRBJ1-2, the V gene TRBV7-2; TRBD1 agrees at 7 bases. Losses at the gene ends were 5 bases for V and 3 bases for J; bases not matched to a gene: 3. The CDR3 runs to 13 residues. Germline assignment: CDR1 SGHTA and CDR2 FQGNSA. The CDR3 region has the DNA TGTGCCAGCAGCGAGGGGACAGACTATGGCTACACCTTC. It specifies CASSEGTDYGYTF.

The chain combines TRBV6-2 or TRBV6-3 with TRBJ1-1; D gene unclear. Trimming shortened V by 0 bases and J by 8 bases, and 10 bases separated the two germline ends. Germline V lookup: CDR1 MNHEY, CDR2 SVGEGT. This CDR3 contains 13 residues. The CDR3 loop reads CASSYSEQLEAFF. DNA for the CDR3: TGTGCCAGCAGTTACTCGGAACAGTTGGAAGCTTTCTTT.

This clone was seen only a few times. The chain combines TRBV5-1 with TRBJ1-2; a weak D match, TRBD1 (6 bases). The germline V and J ends were trimmed by 0 bases and 0 bases, with 21 bases remaining between them. The germline V gene encodes CDR1 SGHRS and CDR2 YFSETQ. The CDR3 loop spans 19 amino acids. CDR3 in DNA: TGCGCCAGCAGCTTGGCCACAGGGACCTTCTGGGCTTCTAACTATGGCTACACCTTC. Its protein product is CASSLATGTFWASNYGYTF.

This clone turned up a few times. The V gene is TRBV9, the J gene TRBJ2-4, with 8 bases aligning to TRBD1. CDR3 size: 14 residues. The germline V gene encodes CDR1 SGDLS and CDR2 YYNGEE. V lost 4 bases and J lost 3; bases outside the gene matches: 3. CDR3 region: CASSPGTGKNIQYF. Here the CDR3 DNA reads TGTGCCAGCAGCCCTGGGACAGGCAAAAACATTCAGTACTTC.

The rearrangement links TRBV4-3 to TRBJ2-5; TRBD1 matches at 7 bases. The CDR3 extends over 13 amino acids. Germline V CDR1 and CDR2: LGHNA, YSLEER. J gave up 5 bases and V 3 bases, and 3 bases lay outside the gene matches. For the CDR3, the DNA is TGCGCCAGCAGCCAGACAGGGCTGGAGACCCAGTACTTC. Its translation is CASSQTGLETQYF.

V usage is TRBV19 and J usage is TRBJ2-7, with 8 bases aligning to TRBD2. Trimming removed 3 bases from V and 2 bases from J; junction bases left unmatched: 6. This CDR3 has 15 residues. Germline values: CDR1 LNHDA, CDR2 SQIVND (reference sequence). As DNA, the CDR3 is TGTGCCAGTAGTATTGGACTAGCTAAGACCTACGAGCAGTACTTC. Residues: CASSIGLAKTYEQYF. The full variable domain, with the rest looked up from reference TRBV19 and TRBJ2-7, is DGGITQSPKYLFRKEGQNVTLSCEQNLNHDAMYWYRQDPGQGLRLIYYSQIVNDFQKGDIAEGYSVSREKKESFPLTVTSAQKNPTAFYLCASSIGLAKTYEQYFGPGTRLTVT.

The chain couples TRBV19 to TRBJ2-1; the match to TRBD2 covers 11 bases. The V and J ends lost 6 bases and 7 bases, in that order; junction bases with no gene match: 5. Germline V CDR1 and CDR2: LNHDA, SQIVND (reference sequence). The CDR3 has 14 residues. CDR3 coding DNA: TGTGCCAGTAGACTAGCGGGAGATTCGAATGAGCAGTTCTTC. Amino acids: CASRLAGDSNEQFF. Filled out from reference TRBV19 and TRBJ2-1, the complete variable domain reads DGGITQSPKYLFRKEGQNVTLSCEQNLNHDAMYWYRQDPGQGLRLIYYSQIVNDFQKGDIAEGYSVSREKKESFPLTVTSAQKNPTAFYLCASRLAGDSNEQFFGPGTRLTVL.

The chain recombines TRBV29-1 with TRBJ2-1, with a possible D match to TRBD1 (6 bases). The CDR3 totals 14 residues. Germline CDR1 reads SQVTM; CDR2 reads ANQGSEA. V shed 1 base and J shed 6 bases, with 13 bases lying between them. Written as DNA, the CDR3 is TGCAGCGTTGAAGCTAGGGGGATCTCCAATGAGCAGTTCTTC. This gives the protein CSVEARGISNEQFF.

The chain couples TRBV7-9 to TRBJ1-1, with D unresolved. V lost 5 bases and J 0 bases, leaving 10 bases between the germline ends. The CDR3 has 14 residues. Germline CDR1 reads SEHNR; CDR2 reads FQNEAQ (reference sequence). The CDR3 protein is CASSPPGVNTEAFF. The CDR3 region has the DNA TGTGCCAGCAGCCCCCCCGGAGTGAACACTGAAGCTTTCTTT.

The chain recombines TRBV19 with TRBJ2-5, with D maybe TRBD2 (5 bases). Germline V gene sequence: CDR1 LNHDA, CDR2 SQIVND (reference sequence). The CDR3 sequence is 14 residues long. Trimming stripped 5 bases from V and 5 bases from J, with 15 bases between. The DNA for the CDR3 is TGTGCCAGTAGTGAGCCTGGGTGGGAGGAGACCCAGTACTTC. Amino acids: CASSEPGWEETQYF.

The chain carries TRBV10-3 and TRBJ2-7, with 7 nucleotides matching TRBD1. Germline V gene sequence: CDR1 ENHRY, CDR2 SYGVKD. The CDR3 extends over 17 amino acids. Germline trimming cut 6 bases from V and 1 base from J; bases unmatched to any gene: 15. The CDR3 region is CAISTDNQGTASYEQYF. CDR3 sequence (DNA): TGTGCCATCAGCACTGATAACCAAGGGACAGCTTCCTACGAGCAGTACTTC.

The rearrangement joins TRBV28 to TRBJ2-7, with 7 bases identical to TRBD1. CDR1 MDHEN and CDR2 SYDVKM come from the germline V gene. The CDR3 contains 16 residues. The V segment lost 2 bases and the J segment 3 bases; nucleotides outside the gene matches: 10. The CDR3, as DNA: TGTGCCAGCAGTTTAGGCAGCACCGGGACAGACTACGAGCAGTACTTC. Translating gives CASSLGSTGTDYEQYF.

V and J are TRBV6-5 and TRBJ1-6, with a tentative D call TRBD1 (5 bases). The CDR3 contains 15 residues. V lost 0 bases and J lost 9, with 12 bases in between. From germline, CDR1 is MNHEY and CDR2 SVGAGI. The CDR3: CASSYSGGVGSPLHF. CDR3 DNA: TGTGCCAGCAGTTACTCTGGGGGGGTTGGTTCACCCCTCCACTTT.

In its sample, this clone was seen once. The same CDR3 can be traced to other DNA sequences in this sample. This chain connects TRBV19 to TRBJ2-5; D perhaps matches TRBD1 (6 bases). V was clipped by 3 bases and J by 4 bases, with 6 bases between them. The CDR3 is 12 residues long. CDR1 LNHDA and CDR2 SQIVND come from the germline V gene (reference sequence). The CDR3 is CASSIRGETQYF. CDR3 nucleotides: TGTGCCAGTAGTATCAGGGGAGAGACCCAGTACTTC.

The CDR3 loop reads CASSLRGPPYEQYF. As DNA, the CDR3 is TGTGCCAGCAGCTTAAGGGGGCCACCCTACGAGCAGTACTTC. The chain recombines TRBV11-2 with TRBJ2-7, with 7 bases that match TRBD1. Trimming cost V 2 bases and J 2 bases; bases outside gene matches: 3. This CDR3 is 14 amino acids long. Germline values: CDR1 SGHAT, CDR2 FQNNGV.

Of note for this clone: Other DNA variants within this sample encode the same CDR3. The genes are TRBV5-1 and TRBJ1-1, with D unresolved. The V and J ends lost 0 bases and 11 bases respectively, with 11 bases between them. The CDR3 consists of 12 residues. CDR1 is SGHRS, CDR2 YFSETQ, per germline. CDR3 residues: CASSLGQAEAFF. CDR3 in DNA: TGCGCCAGCAGCTTGGGTCAGGCCGAGGCTTTCTTT. The full variable domain, rest sourced from reference TRBV5-1 and TRBJ1-1, is KAGVTQTPRYLIKTRGQQVTLSCSPISGHRSVSWYQQTPGQGLQFLFEYFSETQRNKGNFPGRFSGRQFSNSRSEMNVSTLELGDSALYLCASSLGQAEAFFGQGTRLTVV.

The chain combines TRBV6-1 with TRBJ2-7, with D maybe TRBD1 (5 bases). V gave up 3 bases and J gave up 3 bases, with 30 bases separating them. The CDR3 is 20 amino acids. The germline V gene encodes CDR1 MNHNS and CDR2 SASEGT. The DNA for the CDR3 is TGTGCCAGCAGTGATCCCGACAGACCACTTAGACCGACGTCAGGCTACGAGCAGTACTTC. It encodes CASSDPDRPLRPTSGYEQYF.

This clone was picked up one time. The chain combines TRBV2 with TRBJ2-7; D is possibly TRBD1 (5 bases). V lost 3 bases and J lost 0, with 9 bases in between. The CDR3 consists of 14 residues. The germline V gene has CDR1 SNHLY and CDR2 FYNNEI. Written as DNA, the CDR3 is TGTGCCAGCAGTGATAACAGGAGCTCCTACGAGCAGTACTTC. Its protein product is CASSDNRSSYEQYF.